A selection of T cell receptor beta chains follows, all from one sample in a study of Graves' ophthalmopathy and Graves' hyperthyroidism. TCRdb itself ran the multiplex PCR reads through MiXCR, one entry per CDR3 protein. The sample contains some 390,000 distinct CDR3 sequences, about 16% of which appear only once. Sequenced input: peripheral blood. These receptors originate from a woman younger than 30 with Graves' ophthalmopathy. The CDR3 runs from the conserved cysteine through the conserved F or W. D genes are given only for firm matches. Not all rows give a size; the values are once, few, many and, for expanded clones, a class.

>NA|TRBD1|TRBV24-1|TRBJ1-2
TGTGCCACCGAATCCCCGGGACAGAATGGCTACACCTTC
CATESPGQNGYTF
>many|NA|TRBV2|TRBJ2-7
TGTGCCAGCAGTGAAGGGGACTCAACAGAATTCTACGAGCAGTACTTC
CASSEGDSTEFYEQYF
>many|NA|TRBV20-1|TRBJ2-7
TGCAGTGCTAAACAGGGCTACGAGCAGTACTTC
CSAKQGYEQYF
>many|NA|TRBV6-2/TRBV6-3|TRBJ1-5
TGTGCCAGCAGTGGAATGACAGGTATGGGCAATCAGCCCCAGCATTTT
CASSGMTGMGNQPQHF
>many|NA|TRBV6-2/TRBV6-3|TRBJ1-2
TGTGCCAGCAGTTACGCCCGGGACCGCCTAGGGGGCTACACCTTC
CASSYARDRLGGYTF
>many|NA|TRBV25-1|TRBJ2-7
TGTGCCAGCAGTAAGAGTGGGTACTCCTACGAGCAGTACTTC
CASSKSGYSYEQYF
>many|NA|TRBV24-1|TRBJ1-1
TGTGCCACCAGTGATGGAACCGGAGCTTTCTTT
CATSDGTGAFF
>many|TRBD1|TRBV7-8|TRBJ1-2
TGTGCCAGCAGTCGACAGGGGCTCTATGGCTACACCTTC
CASSRQGLYGYTF
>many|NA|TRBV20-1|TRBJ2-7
TGCAGTGCGATCCAGACCCTCTCCTACGAGCAGTACTTC
CSAIQTLSYEQYF
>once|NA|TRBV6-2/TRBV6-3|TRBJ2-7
TGTGCCAGCAGCACAGGGAGGGGAAACTACGAGCAGTACTTC
CASSTGRGNYEQYF
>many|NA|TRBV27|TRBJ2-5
TGTGCCAGCAGGTCACAGGGGGGGTTTTTGCCCCAGTACTTC
CASRSQGGFLPQYF
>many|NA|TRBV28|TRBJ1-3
TGTGCCAGCAGTTTCCGCAACGGAAACACCATATATTTT
CASSFRNGNTIYF
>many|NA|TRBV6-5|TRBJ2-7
TGTGCCAGCAGCCCCAGTCACGCCTACGAGCAGTACTTC
CASSPSHAYEQYF
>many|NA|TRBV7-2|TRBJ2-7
TGTGCCAGCAGTCTCCCGGGGGACTGGGAGCAGTACTTC
CASSLPGDWEQYF
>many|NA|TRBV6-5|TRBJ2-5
TGTGCCAGCAGTTTCACAGACAGTCACCAAGAGACCCAGTACTTC
CASSFTDSHQETQYF
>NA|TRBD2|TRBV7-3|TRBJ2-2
TGTGCCAGCAGCTCCAGGTCAGGACTAGCGTTCGCCGGGGAGCTGTTTTTT
CASSSRSGLAFAGELFF
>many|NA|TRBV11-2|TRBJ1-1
TGTGCCAGCAGCCCCCTGAGGGTAGTGGGAGCTTTCTTT
CASSPLRVVGAFF
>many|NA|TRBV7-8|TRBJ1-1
TGTGCCAGCAGCTTAGAGGTTTCCGTGAACACTGAAGCTTTCTTT
CASSLEVSVNTEAFF
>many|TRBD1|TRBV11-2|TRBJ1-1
TGTGCCAGCAGCCCCCTTGACAGGGGTAGAGCTTTCTTT
CASSPLDRGRAFF
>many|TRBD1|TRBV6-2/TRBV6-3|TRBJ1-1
TGTGCCAGCAGTTACTCAATACTCGGGACAGATGCGTACACTGAAGCTTTCTTT
CASSYSILGTDAYTEAFF
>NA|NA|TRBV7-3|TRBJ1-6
TGTGCCAGCAGCTTACCCCAAGATACGCCAATCCTAGTGGATAATTCACCCCTCCACTTT
CASSLPQDTPILVDNSPLHF
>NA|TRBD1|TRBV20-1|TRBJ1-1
TGCAGTGCTAGACAACCGGGACAGCAATCGAACACTGAAGCTTTCTTT
CSARQPGQQSNTEAFF
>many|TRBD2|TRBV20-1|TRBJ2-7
TGCAGTGCTGGACCTAGCGGGGCTACCTACGAGCAGTACTTC
CSAGPSGATYEQYF
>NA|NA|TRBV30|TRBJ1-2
TGTGCCTGGGGGAGGGAGTGGAACTATGGCTACACCTTC
CAWGREWNYGYTF
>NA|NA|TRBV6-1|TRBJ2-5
TGTGCCAGCGGGAGGTTCAGAGGGATAGCAGAGACCCAGTACTTC
CASGRFRGIAETQYF
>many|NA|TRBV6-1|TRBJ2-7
TGTGCCAGCAGGAAGGCGGGGAGTCCAGGCGAGCAGTACTTC
CASRKAGSPGEQYF
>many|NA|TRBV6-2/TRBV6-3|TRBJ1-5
TGTGCCAGCAGCCGCCCGGACAGCTCCCTAAGGAATCAGCCCCAGCATTTT
CASSRPDSSLRNQPQHF
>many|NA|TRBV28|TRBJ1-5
TGTGCCAGCAGTTTAGGGGGGCTGCAGCCCCAGCATTTT
CASSLGGLQPQHF
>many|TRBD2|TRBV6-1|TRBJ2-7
TGTGCCAGCAGTCAGACTAGCGGAGGCGAGCAGTACTTC
CASSQTSGGEQYF
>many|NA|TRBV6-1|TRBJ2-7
TGTGCCAGCAGTGACCCTTGGGACGGACGCTACGAGCAGTACTTC
CASSDPWDGRYEQYF
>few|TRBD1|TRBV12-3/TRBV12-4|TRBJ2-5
TGTGCCAGCAGCCTGGGACAGGAGCAAGAGACCCAGTACTTC
CASSLGQEQETQYF
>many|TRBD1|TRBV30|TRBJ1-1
TGTGCCTGGATCCCGAGACAGGGGGCTGAAGCTTTCTTT
CAWIPRQGAEAFF
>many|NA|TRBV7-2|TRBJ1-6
TGTGCCAGCAGCTTAAGGGAGGTCGTTTATGATTCACCCCTCCACTTT
CASSLREVVYDSPLHF
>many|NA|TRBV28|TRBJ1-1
TGTGCCAGCAGTTTACCCGATCCGAACACTGAAGCTTTCTTT
CASSLPDPNTEAFF
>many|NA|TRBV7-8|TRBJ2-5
TGTGCCAGCAGCTTACGGGACCACCAGGGAGAGACCCAGTACTTC
CASSLRDHQGETQYF
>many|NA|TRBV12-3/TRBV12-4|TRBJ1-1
TGTGCCAGCAGTTTTGGGCACACTGAAGCTTTCTTT
CASSFGHTEAFF
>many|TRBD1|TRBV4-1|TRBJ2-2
TGCGCCAGCAGCCAACTACAGGGGGCTGGGACCGGGGAGCTGTTTTTT
CASSQLQGAGTGELFF
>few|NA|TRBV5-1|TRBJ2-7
TGCGCCAGCAGCTTGGTGGCCACAGCAGCCTACGAGCAGTACTTC
CASSLVATAAYEQYF
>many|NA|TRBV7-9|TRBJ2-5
TGTGCCAGCAGCTCTACACGGGCGGTCCAAGAGACCCAGTACTTC
CASSSTRAVQETQYF
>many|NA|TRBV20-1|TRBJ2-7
TGCAGTGCTAGAGAATCAGGGGTCCGCGAGCAGTACTTC
CSARESGVREQYF
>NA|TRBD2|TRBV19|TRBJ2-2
TGTGCCAGTAGTCGACCCTACGAGACTAGCGGGAGGGTTTCCGGGGAGCTGTTTTTT
CASSRPYETSGRVSGELFF
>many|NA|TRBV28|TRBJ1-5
TGTGCCAGCAGGGTTGCAGGCAATCAGCCCCAGCATTTT
CASRVAGNQPQHF
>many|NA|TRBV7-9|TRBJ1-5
TGTGCCAGCGAAGAAGGAGGCAATCAGCCCCAGCATTTT
CASEEGGNQPQHF
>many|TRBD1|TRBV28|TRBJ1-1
TGTGCCAGCAGTGCCTCACAGGGGAAAGCTTTCTTT
CASSASQGKAFF
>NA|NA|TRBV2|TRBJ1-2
TGTGCCAGCAGGAGGGAACTTACCAACTATGGCTACACCTTC
CASRRELTNYGYTF
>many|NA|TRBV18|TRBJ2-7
TGTGCCAGCAAAGGCAGTTCCTACGAGCAGTACTTC
CASKGSSYEQYF
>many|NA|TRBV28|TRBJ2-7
TGTGCCAGCAGTTTCGGTGGGGAAATAGGGACCTACGAGCAGTACTTC
CASSFGGEIGTYEQYF
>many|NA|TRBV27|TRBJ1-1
TGTGCCAGCAGTCGCAGCCTGGGCACTGAAGCTTTCTTT
CASSRSLGTEAFF
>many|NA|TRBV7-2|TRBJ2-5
TGTGCCAGCAGCTTAGGTGGGGGGGCCCCAGAGACCCAGTACTTC
CASSLGGGAPETQYF
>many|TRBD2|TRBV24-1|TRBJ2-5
TGTGCCACCAGTGATACCCGGACTAGCGGGGAGACCCAGTACTTC
CATSDTRTSGETQYF
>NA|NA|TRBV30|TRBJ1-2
TGTGCCTGGGGGACGAAGGGCGGCGGCTACACCTTC
CAWGTKGGGYTF
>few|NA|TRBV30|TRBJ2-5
TGTGCCACTAATCCAGGGTCCCAAGAGACCCAGTACTTC
CATNPGSQETQYF
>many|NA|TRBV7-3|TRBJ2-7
TGTGCCAGCAGCTTATCCCCTACCTCCTACGAGCAGTACTTC
CASSLSPTSYEQYF
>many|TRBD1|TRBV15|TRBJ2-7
TGTGCCACCAGCTACCACGGGACAGGGTACTCGTACGAGCAGTACTTC
CATSYHGTGYSYEQYF